This T cell receptor (beta chain) was captured by sequencing in a study of blood T cell repertoires in COVID-19. Turning to the study itself: Samples taken during acute and convalescent COVID-19 were collected in the United States, Italy and Spain. Sources were T cells, B-cell-depleted T cells, or PBMCs; the material itself was cDNA or gDNA.

As handled by the study authors: Amplification from reference gene primers served as the basis for estimated nucleated cell counts. The method was immunoSEQ multiplex PCR; TCRdb's version includes in-frame clones alone and lacks a portion of them. That table supplies the V and J calls and clone size; D and trimming were determined from the DNA. Here the sample spans about 97,000 clones, roughly 86% being singletons. The receptor was derived from a human donor in a cohort sampled during active COVID-19. Sequenced input: peripheral blood.

Here the CDR3 DNA reads TGTGCCAGCAGTTTAACAGGCGGGAGAGGCACCGGGGAGCTGTTTTTT. This gives the protein CASSLTGGRGTGELFF. V usage is TRBV27 and J usage is TRBJ2-2; 7 bases agree with TRBD2. The CDR3 spans 16 residues. J lost 4 bases, V lost 2 bases, and 7 bases had no gene match. Germline loops: CDR1 MNHEY, CDR2 SMNVEV (reference sequence).